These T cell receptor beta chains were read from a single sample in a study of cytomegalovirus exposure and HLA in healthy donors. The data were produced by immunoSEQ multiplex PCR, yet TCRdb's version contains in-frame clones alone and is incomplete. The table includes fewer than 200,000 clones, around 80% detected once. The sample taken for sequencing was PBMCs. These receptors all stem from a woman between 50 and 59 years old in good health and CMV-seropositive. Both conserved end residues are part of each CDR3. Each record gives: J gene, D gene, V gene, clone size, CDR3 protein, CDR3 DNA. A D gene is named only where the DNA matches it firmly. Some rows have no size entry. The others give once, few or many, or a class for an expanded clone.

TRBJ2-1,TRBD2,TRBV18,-,CASSPPGSGGAYNEQFF,TGTGCCAGCTCACCACCTGGTAGCGGGGGGGCCTACAATGAGCAGTTCTTC
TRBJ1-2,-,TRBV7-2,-,CASSLTRGDSGGYTF,TGTGCCAGCAGCTTAACCAGGGGCGACTCGGGAGGCTACACCTTC
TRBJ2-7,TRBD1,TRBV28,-,CASRYTPGQGIGYEQYF,TGTGCCAGCAGGTACACACCGGGACAGGGTATAGGCTACGAGCAGTACTTC
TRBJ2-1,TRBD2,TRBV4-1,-,CASSQGGGRLLREQFF,TGCGCCAGCAGCCAAGGGGGCGGGAGGTTACTACGGGAGCAGTTCTTC
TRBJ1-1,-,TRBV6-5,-,CASSYSMNTEAFF,TGTGCCAGCAGTTACTCTATGAACACTGAAGCTTTCTTT
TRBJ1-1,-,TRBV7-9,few,CASSRRGANTEAFF,TGTGCCAGCAGCCGGCGGGGGGCAAACACTGAAGCTTTCTTT
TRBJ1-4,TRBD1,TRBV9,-,CASSADRLEKLFF,TGTGCCAGCAGCGCGGACAGGCTTGAAAAACTGTTTTTT
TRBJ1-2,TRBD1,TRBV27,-,CASSPTGMGGYTF,TGTGCCAGCAGCCCGACAGGGATGGGTGGCTACACCTTC
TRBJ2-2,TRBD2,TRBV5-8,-,CASSLGLAGNTGELFF,TGTGCCAGCAGCTTAGGACTAGCGGGGAACACCGGGGAGCTGTTTTTT
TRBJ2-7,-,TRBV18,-,CASSRMWSSYEQYF,TGTGCCAGCTCACGGATGTGGAGCTCCTACGAGCAGTACTTC
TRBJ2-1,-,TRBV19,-,CASSIGSSLRNEQFF,TGTGCCAGTAGTATAGGTTCCAGTTTGAGGAATGAGCAGTTCTTC
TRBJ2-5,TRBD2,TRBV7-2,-,CASSSEAGSHRYF,TGTGCCAGCAGCTCCGAAGCGGGATCTCATAGGTACTTC
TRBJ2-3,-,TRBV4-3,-,CASSPRQLSTDTQYF,TGCGCCAGCAGCCCTCGTCAACTTAGCACAGATACGCAGTATTTT
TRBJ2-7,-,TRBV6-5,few,CASSYSGSSYEQYF,TGTGCCAGCAGTTACTCTGGCAGTTCCTACGAGCAGTACTTC
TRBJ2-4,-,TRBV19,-,CASSSGAMAGMINIQYF,TGTGCCAGTAGTAGTGGGGCCATGGCAGGGATGATCAACATTCAGTACTTC
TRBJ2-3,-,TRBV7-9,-,CASSRADTQYF,TGTGCCAGCAGCCGCGCAGATACGCAGTATTTT
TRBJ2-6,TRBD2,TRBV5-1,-,CASSSGLAPGANVLTF,TGCGCCAGCAGCTCGGGACTAGCCCCCGGGGCCAACGTCCTGACTTTC
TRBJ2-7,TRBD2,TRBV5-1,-,CASSLSRGVYEQYF,TGCGCCAGCAGCCTCTCCCGGGGGGTTTACGAGCAGTACTTC
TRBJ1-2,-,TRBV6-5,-,CASSSPAGGYTF,TGTGCCAGCAGTTCCCCGGCAGGCGGCTACACCTTC
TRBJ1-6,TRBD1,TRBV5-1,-,CASSFDRANDSPLHF,TGCGCCAGCAGCTTTGACAGGGCAAACGATTCACCCCTCCACTTT
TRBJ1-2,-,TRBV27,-,CASSFNRAGGYTF,TGTGCCAGCAGTTTTAATAGGGCGGGCGGCTACACCTTC
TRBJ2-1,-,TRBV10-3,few,CAISESVGRGQFF,TGTGCCATCAGTGAGTCGGTGGGGAGAGGGCAGTTCTTC